The 28 T cell receptor beta chains presented below share a single source sample, sequenced in a study of cytomegalovirus exposure and HLA in healthy donors. PCR employed 60 Vbeta and 13 Jbeta primers. Only in-frame clones appear in the TCRdb table, and some are missing; sequencing was by immunoSEQ multiplex PCR. The sample lists under 200,000 clones, 79% occurring once. Sequenced: PBMCs. These receptors were collected from a woman between 45 and 65 years old in good health and CMV-seronegative.

V is TRBV18 and J is TRBJ1-2; possible D gene TRBD1, 6 bases. The CDR3 sequence is 13 residues long. CDR1 KGHSH and CDR2 LQKENI come from the germline V gene. V lost 6 bases and J 7 bases, leaving 15 bases between the germline ends. The CDR3 sequence is CASSQQGLSGYTF. The CDR3 DNA reads TGTGCCAGCTCCCAACAGGGTTTGTCTGGCTACACCTTC.

This clone was detected only a few times. This chain connects TRBV15 to TRBJ2-1; D might be TRBD2 (5 bases). Germline CDR1 LNHNV, CDR2 YYDKDF (reference sequence). Trimming stripped 0 bases from V and 8 bases from J, with 8 bases between. This CDR3 comprises 13 residues. The CDR3 here is CATSRDLRDEQFF. The CDR3 region has the DNA TGTGCCACCAGCAGAGATCTGAGGGATGAGCAGTTCTTC.

J is TRBJ2-2 and V is TRBV7-2, with D maybe TRBD2 (6 bases). Germline values: CDR1 SGHTA, CDR2 FQGNSA. The germline V and J ends were trimmed by 7 bases and 4 bases, with 16 bases remaining between them. The CDR3 contains 15 residues. In nucleotides, the CDR3 is TGTGCCAGCATTCCTGGGGACTGGAGCACCGGGGAGCTGTTTTTT. Translating gives CASIPGDWSTGELFF.

The chain recombines TRBV5-8 with TRBJ1-2, with 7 positions matching TRBD1. CDR3 size: 13 residues. The J segment lost 7 bases and the V segment lost 4 bases, leaving 7 bases of the junction unmatched. Germline V CDR1 and CDR2: SGHTS, YDEGEE. The CDR3 sequence is CASSVDRVGGYTF. DNA of the CDR3: TGTGCCAGCAGCGTAGACAGGGTGGGTGGCTACACCTTC.

This clone was seen a few times. The chain combines TRBV7-2 with TRBJ1-5; tentative D call: TRBD1 (5 bases). V was shortened by 5 bases and J by 11 bases, with 25 bases between the two germline ends. The CDR3 length is 16 residues. Germline-derived CDR1 and CDR2 are SGHTA and FQGNSA. Here the CDR3 reads CASSLGAGFGKSAQHF. In DNA form, the CDR3 reads TGTGCCAGCAGCCTAGGGGCAGGGTTTGGTAAATCGGCCCAGCATTTT.

The genes are TRBV5-1 and TRBJ2-1; D is undetermined. The CDR3 is 17 residues long. With 0 bases removed from V and 3 bases from J, the gap between germline ends came to 16 bases. Germline-derived CDR1 and CDR2 are SGHRS and YFSETQ. CDR3 amino acids: CASSLDSFSPLYNEQFF. In DNA, the CDR3 is TGCGCCAGCAGCTTGGACAGTTTTTCCCCCCTCTACAATGAGCAGTTCTTC.

V gene TRBV4-1 combines with J gene TRBJ2-2, with 9 bases identical to TRBD1. The CDR3 sequence is 21 residues long. Per the germline V gene, CDR1 is MGHRA and CDR2 is YSYEKL. Trimming took 0 bases from V and 3 from J; bases not matched to a gene: 17. The CDR3 bases are TGCGCCAGCAGCCAAGATTCCCCCGGACAGGGGAGAGTCGGTTACACCGGGGAGCTGTTTTTT. It specifies CASSQDSPGQGRVGYTGELFF.

The chain joins TRBV29-1 to TRBJ2-7, with D perhaps matching TRBD2 (5 bases). V lost 7 bases to trimming and J lost 3 bases, with 10 bases between them. CDR3 length: 11 residues. Germline values: CDR1 SQVTM, CDR2 ANQGSEA. The DNA of the CDR3 is TGCAGCGCCGGACTCGACTACGAGCAGTACTTC. It codes for CSAGLDYEQYF.

This clone has a handful of counts. V gene TRBV9 combines with J gene TRBJ2-7; 14 bases are shared with TRBD2. This CDR3 is 18 amino acids long. J lost 3 bases, V lost 3 bases, and 11 bases had no gene match. Germline loops: CDR1 SGDLS, CDR2 YYNGEE. CDR3 in DNA: TGTGCCAGCAGCGCCGGGACTAGCGGGAGTATGCCTTTCTACGAGCAGTACTTC. Protein product: CASSAGTSGSMPFYEQYF. The entire variable domain, with the rest obtained from reference TRBV9 and TRBJ2-7, is as follows: DSGVTQTPKHLITATGQRVTLRCSPRSGDLSVYWYQQSLDQGLQFLIQYYNGEERAKGNILERFSAQQFPDLHSELNLSSLELGDSALYFCASSAGTSGSMPFYEQYFGPGTRLTVT.

The CDR3 bases are TGTGCCAGCAGCTTGGTTGGCAGGGCGGCCTACGAGCAGTACTTC. It encodes CASSLVGRAAYEQYF. V and J are TRBV5-4 and TRBJ2-7, with D possibly being TRBD1 (5 bases). V lost 0 bases, J lost 2 bases, and 12 bases lay in between. The germline V gene has CDR1 SGHNT and CDR2 YYREEE (reference sequence). This CDR3 comprises 15 residues.

The V and J genes are TRBV5-1 and TRBJ2-2; TRBD2 agrees at 12 bases. The V gene end was trimmed by 4 bases and the J gene end by 4 bases; junction bases not matched to a gene: 2. The CDR3 is 15 residues long. CDR1 and CDR2 (germline): SGHRS, YFSETQ. The CDR3 coding sequence is TGCGCCAGCAGCCCGGGACTAGCGGGCACCGGGGAGCTGTTTTTT. Translation gives CASSPGLAGTGELFF.

The chain recombines TRBV5-1 with TRBJ1-3; 7 bases agree with TRBD1. The length of the CDR3 is 14 residues. Germline loops: CDR1 SGHRS, CDR2 YFSETQ. The ends lost 4 bases at V and 4 bases at J; junction bases unmatched: 5. CDR3 bases: TGCGCCAGCAGCACGACAGGGTCAGGAAACACCATATATTTT. Protein product: CASSTTGSGNTIYF.

This chain links TRBV14 with TRBJ2-5, with D perhaps matching TRBD1 (5 bases). The V end lost 4 bases, the J end lost 3 bases, and 15 bases lay between the germline ends. Germline lookup yields CDR1 SGHDN and CDR2 FVKESK. This CDR3 has 15 amino acids. CDR3 nucleotide sequence: TGTGCCAGCAGCCGACTGCAAGGCAGGGAAGAGACCCAGTACTTC. Translated: CASSRLQGREETQYF.

This chain joins TRBV7-9 and TRBJ2-1; TRBD2 matches at 7 bases. J was trimmed by 2 bases and V by 0 bases; bases with no gene match: 7. In germline, CDR1 is SEHNR, CDR2 FQNEAQ (reference sequence). There are 17 residues in the CDR3. The CDR3 DNA reads as TGTGCCAGCAGCTTAGCGGGAGGGCCTGCTACCTACAATGAGCAGTTCTTC. This translates into CASSLAGGPATYNEQFF.

The V and J genes are TRBV4-3 and TRBJ2-5, with 10 bases aligning to TRBD1. J gave up 4 bases and V 1 base, and 6 bases lay outside the gene matches. The CDR3 runs 16 residues. The V gene's germline CDR1 is LGHNA and CDR2 YSLEER. The CDR3 loop reads CASSQGDRGPLETQYF. The CDR3 DNA is TGCGCCAGCAGCCAAGGGGACAGGGGCCCCCTAGAGACCCAGTACTTC.

The chain carries TRBV27 and TRBJ2-1, with 7 bases fitting TRBD1. This CDR3 comprises 13 residues. Germline-derived CDR1 and CDR2 are MNHEY and SMNVEV (reference sequence). V dropped 3 bases and J dropped 7; count of bases not matched to a gene: 3. The CDR3 region has the DNA TGTGCCAGCAGTTTGAGGGGGCAGAATGAGCAGTTCTTC. As protein: CASSLRGQNEQFF.

J is TRBJ2-1 and V is TRBV7-2; the match to TRBD2 covers 10 bases. Unmatched junction bases numbered 2, after V lost 8 bases and J lost 1 base. This CDR3 is built from 14 residues. The germline V gene encodes CDR1 SGHTA and CDR2 FQGNSA. The CDR3 bases are TGTGCCAGCGTTAGCGGGGGGTCCTACAATGAGCAGTTCTTC. Translating gives CASVSGGSYNEQFF.

The chain carries TRBV19 and TRBJ2-2; 8 bases align to TRBD1. Germline-derived CDR1 and CDR2 are LNHDA and SQIVND (reference sequence). The length of the CDR3 is 14 residues. V gave up 9 bases and J gave up 4 bases; unmatched junction bases: 7. The CDR3 reads CASRDRTSTGELFF. The CDR3 nucleotides read TGTGCCAGCCGGGACAGGACATCCACCGGGGAGCTGTTTTTT.

The chain couples TRBV7-6 to TRBJ2-7, with TRBD2 as a possible D gene (6 bases). CDR1 is SGHVS and CDR2 is FNYEAQ in the germline V gene. The CDR3 contains 17 residues. Deletions cut 1 base from V and 6 bases from J, with 22 bases between. CDR3 amino acids: CASSLGGVPWEVGEQYF. CDR3 nucleotides: TGTGCCAGCAGCTTAGGGGGAGTCCCTTGGGAGGTGGGCGAGCAGTACTTC.

The rearrangement joins TRBV19 to TRBJ2-3; 8 bases align to TRBD2. This CDR3 region has 16 residues. The V and J ends lost 7 bases and 1 base, in that order; junction bases with no gene match: 10. Germline V CDR1 and CDR2: LNHDA, SQIVND (reference sequence). CDR3 protein: CASKGGSGTGTDTQYF. In DNA form, the CDR3 reads TGTGCCAGTAAGGGGGGTAGCGGGACGGGCACAGATACGCAGTATTTT. Variable domain in full (rest from reference TRBV19 and TRBJ2-3): DGGITQSPKYLFRKEGQNVTLSCEQNLNHDAMYWYRQDPGQGLRLIYYSQIVNDFQKGDIAEGYSVSREKKESFPLTVTSAQKNPTAFYLCASKGGSGTGTDTQYFGPGTRLTVL.

The rearrangement joins TRBV15 to TRBJ2-2; no clear D. Germline lookup yields CDR1 LNHNV and CDR2 YYDKDF (reference sequence). Trimming left V 0 bases short and J 1 base short, with 3 bases between. The length of the CDR3 is 14 residues. CDR3 nucleotides: TGTGCCACCAGCAGAGAGAGGAACACCGGGGAGCTGTTTTTT. Translation gives CATSRERNTGELFF.

The sample holds a few counts of this clone. V usage is TRBV28 and J usage is TRBJ1-1, with D maybe TRBD1 (6 bases). Trimming removed 6 bases from V and 2 bases from J, with 25 bases in between. The CDR3 sequence is 18 residues long. CDR1 and CDR2 from the germline V gene are MDHEN and SYDVKM. The CDR3 DNA reads as TGTGCCAGCAGCCCCCCGAGGGGCAGGGGAGGGTATAACACTGAAGCTTTCTTT. It is translated as CASSPPRGRGGYNTEAFF. The whole variable domain, remainder taken from reference TRBV28 and TRBJ1-1, is DVKVTQSSRYLVKRTGEKVFLECVQDMDHENMFWYRQDPGLGLRLIYFSYDVKMKEKGDIPEGYSVSREKKERFSLILESASTNQTSMYLCASSPPRGRGGYNTEAFFGQGTRLTVV.

The rearrangement uses TRBV5-4 and TRBJ2-7, with 7 bases that match TRBD1. Per germline, CDR1 SGHNT and CDR2 YYREEE (reference sequence). With V trimmed by 5 bases and J by 6 bases, 8 bases remained unmatched. The CDR3 is 13 residues long. This chain's CDR3 is CASRPTGSSEQYF. DNA for the CDR3: TGTGCCAGCAGACCGACAGGGAGTAGCGAGCAGTACTTC.

The rearrangement joins TRBV7-2 to TRBJ2-1; 8 positions match TRBD1. Germline V gene lookup returns CDR1 SGHTA and CDR2 FQGNSA. The CDR3 extends over 15 amino acids. Trimming removed 5 bases from V and 9 bases from J; junction bases left unmatched: 12. CDR3 DNA sequence: TGTGCCAGCAGCCTGGATGGGACAGGAAATGCTGAGCAGTTCTTC. It codes for CASSLDGTGNAEQFF.

The chain joins TRBV9 to TRBJ1-4; the D gene is possibly TRBD1 (6 bases). The CDR3 is 14 residues long. In germline, CDR1 is SGDLS, CDR2 YYNGEE. V was trimmed by 4 bases and J by 8 bases, leaving 15 bases between them. DNA for the CDR3: TGTGCCAGCAGCACGGGGACATTTGGGGAAAAACTGTTTTTT. This encodes CASSTGTFGEKLFF.

The chain links TRBV6-1 to TRBJ1-1; D is possibly TRBD1 (5 bases). The ends were cut back, 4 bases at V and 3 bases at J, with 6 bases in the middle. CDR1 is MNHNS, CDR2 SASEGT, per germline. The CDR3 runs 12 residues. CDR3 sequence reads: CASSVTDTEAFF. DNA of the CDR3: TGTGCCAGCAGTGTGACAGACACTGAAGCTTTCTTT.

With regard to this clone: The junction and the germline gene differ at one end; a read error may be behind it. V and J are TRBV7-9 and TRBJ1-2; D uncertain. The germline gives CDR1 SEHNR, CDR2 FQNEAQ (reference sequence). This CDR3 has 13 amino acids. This CDR3 is CSSGPGGGYGYTF. The CDR3 DNA reads as TGTTCCAGCGGGCCAGGTGGAGGCTATGGCTACACCTTC.

The CDR3 loop is CASRPTPSGTGGGKLFF. The CDR3 DNA follows: TGTGCCAGCAGGCCAACACCCTCCGGGACAGGGGGCGGAAAACTGTTTTTT. The chain is built from TRBV28 and TRBJ1-4; 12 positions match TRBD1. Germline CDR1 MDHEN, CDR2 SYDVKM. J lost 10 bases, V lost 6 bases, and 15 bases had no gene match. The CDR3 runs 17 residues.